The clone carrying this T cell receptor (beta chain) has more than one count but fewer than ten. What it binds is unknown. This entry is derived from a study of T cell responses to AZD1222 COVID-19 vaccine. This CDR3 is 14 amino acids long. CDR1 is SGHNT, CDR2 YYREEE, per germline (reference sequence). Trimming left V 3 bases short and J 2 bases short, with 10 bases between. Profiling relied on immunoSEQ multiplex PCR, and the TCRdb table lists in-frame clones only, not all of them. Here the sample spans about 150,000 clones, approximately 85% being singletons. Findings and limits, study-wide: White British donors predominated, females outnumbered males, and clonal diversity was possibly underestimated.

The source was peripheral blood, collected on day 0 of AZD1222 vaccination. V is TRBV5-4 and J is TRBJ2-3; the D is unclear. The clonotype comes from an adult in good health. In nucleotides, the CDR3 is TGTGCCAGCAGCTCCCCCCGGCTCACAGATACGCAGTATTTT. The encoded protein is CASSSPRLTDTQYF.